The 26 T cell receptor beta chains reported below all come from one sample, sequenced in a study of T-cell memory formation after mild COVID-19 (dated by TCRdb to the early 2020s). Preparation of the library involved 5' RACE. The sequencer listed for this sample is Illumina NovaSeq 6000. TCRdb handled the public reads itself, with Q25 trimming in fastp and clone calling in MiXCR, and kept productive beta chains. A single entry per CDR3 protein holds the most common genes and DNA from its merged rows. This sample holds approximately 490,000 distinct CDR3 sequences; roughly 20% were observed only once. Of the sample, roughly an eighth falls within the top ten clones. Sequencing input: PBMCs or a T cell subset sorted from them (not recorded which). These receptors were taken from an adult woman who had mild COVID-19 (a few samples of this study predate the infection). The sample titles of this study are shuffled in the database, so cell type and time point are left out; the donor was told from shared clones.

This chain connects TRBV7-8 to TRBJ2-3; TRBD2 matches at 8 bases. Germline values: CDR1 SGHVS, CDR2 FQNEAQ. With 5 bases clipped from V and 1 base from J, the junction kept 8 bases outside the gene matches. This CDR3 has 16 residues. CDR3 in amino acids: CASSRPSGSGTDTQYF. In DNA form, the CDR3 reads TGTGCCAGCAGCCGTCCCAGCGGGAGTGGCACAGATACGCAGTATTTT.

The V and J genes are TRBV6-5 and TRBJ1-1; tentatively, D is TRBD1 (6 bases). The V gene's germline CDR1 is MNHEY and CDR2 SVGAGI. Trimming removed 7 bases from V and 3 bases from J, with 12 bases in between. CDR3 length equals 13 residues. CDR3 region: CASTQGLYTEAFF. CDR3 nucleotides: TGTGCCAGCACTCAGGGGTTGTACACTGAAGCTTTCTTT.

The chain joins TRBV19 to TRBJ1-5; D unclear. The CDR3 runs 15 residues. The germline V gene has CDR1 LNHDA and CDR2 SQIVND (reference sequence). Trimming stripped 0 bases from V and 9 bases from J, with 15 bases between. DNA for the CDR3: TGTGCCAGTAGTATAGATCCGGGTTCCCCTCGGCCCCAGCATTTT. It is translated as CASSIDPGSPRPQHF.

This clonotype has a handful of counts. The chain combines TRBV19 with TRBJ2-2; D uncertain. The CDR3 runs to 15 residues. The ends were cut back, 7 bases at V and 0 bases at J, with 12 bases in the middle. Germline V lookup: CDR1 LNHDA, CDR2 SQIVND (reference sequence). As DNA, the CDR3 is TGTGCCAGTACCACCGGTGGCTCGAACACCGGGGAGCTGTTTTTT. Translation gives CASTTGGSNTGELFF. The full variable domain, completed using reference TRBV19 and TRBJ2-2, is DGGITQSPKYLFRKEGQNVTLSCEQNLNHDAMYWYRQDPGQGLRLIYYSQIVNDFQKGDIAEGYSVSREKKESFPLTVTSAQKNPTAFYLCASTTGGSNTGELFFGEGSRLTVL.

This chain links TRBV18 with TRBJ1-1; D is unresolved. V was pared by 6 bases and J by 4 bases, with 15 bases between. CDR3 size: 14 residues. CDR1 and CDR2 from the germline V gene are KGHSH and LQKENI. The CDR3 DNA is TGTGCCAGCTCGCCAAGGAAGGATGGCACTGAAGCTTTCTTT. Its translation is CASSPRKDGTEAFF.

This clonotype was recorded a few times. The chain is built from TRBV24-1 and TRBJ2-3; 14 bases align to TRBD2. The germline V gene encodes CDR1 KGHDR and CDR2 SFDVKD. The CDR3 contains 17 residues. Losses at the gene ends were 4 bases for V and 3 bases for J; bases not matched to a gene: 5. The chain's CDR3 is CATSDTRLAGGTDTQYF. Written as DNA, the CDR3 is TGTGCCACCAGTGACACTCGACTAGCGGGAGGGACAGATACGCAGTATTTT.

Turning to this clonotype: This clone may be a read error of a much larger clone one base away. V is TRBV11-3 and J is TRBJ1-3; no firm D call. CDR3 size: 17 residues. From germline, CDR1 is SGHNT and CDR2 YENEEA. CDR3 in DNA: TGTTCCAGCAGCTTAAGTTACGGGTCTGGGTCTGGAAACACCATATATTTT. Its protein is CSSSLSYGSGSGNTIYF.

This clonotype was observed a few times. This chain connects TRBV7-8 to TRBJ2-7; TRBD1 is a possible D gene (6 bases). There are 16 residues in the CDR3. The germline V gene encodes CDR1 SGHVS and CDR2 FQNEAQ. The germline V and J ends were trimmed by 0 bases and 0 bases, with 12 bases remaining between them. The CDR3 protein is CASSLAPGTPSYEQYF. CDR3 DNA sequence: TGTGCCAGCAGCTTAGCGCCAGGGACACCCTCCTACGAGCAGTACTTC.

There are many counts of this clonotype. V usage is TRBV6-5 and J usage is TRBJ2-7, with D tentatively TRBD1 (6 bases). The germline V gene encodes CDR1 MNHEY and CDR2 SVGAGI. With 5 bases removed from V and 2 bases from J, the gap between germline ends came to 13 bases. The CDR3 totals 14 residues. The CDR3 sequence: CASSDRTAPYEQYF. The DNA for the CDR3 is TGTGCCAGCAGTGATCGGACAGCACCCTACGAGCAGTACTTC.

The chain employs TRBV12-3 or TRBV12-4 and TRBJ2-3; 14 positions match TRBD2. This CDR3 is 16 amino acids long. After removal of 5 bases from V and 3 bases from J, the junction contained 4 bases not matched to a gene. Here the CDR3 DNA reads TGTGCCAGCAGTACCGGGACTAGCGGGAGTACAGATACGCAGTATTTT. This codes for CASSTGTSGSTDTQYF.

This clonotype was seen repeatedly, ten times or more. The chain employs TRBV13 and TRBJ2-5; TRBD2 matches 14 bases. Germline trimming cut 1 base from V and 5 bases from J; bases unmatched to any gene: 6. CDR1 and CDR2 (germline): PRHDT, FYEKMQ (reference sequence). The CDR3 is 17 amino acids. CDR3 protein: CASSLVGLAGVEETQYF. The CDR3 DNA reads as TGTGCCAGCAGCTTAGTGGGACTAGCGGGAGTCGAGGAGACCCAGTACTTC.

The chain uses TRBV18 and TRBJ2-7; D is tentatively TRBD1 or TRBD2 (5 bases each). Germline CDR1 and CDR2: KGHSH and LQKENI. Trimming pared 2 bases from V and 3 bases from J, leaving 20 bases between. CDR3 length: 17 amino acids. The CDR3 protein is CASSPSGYGTPNYEQYF. CDR3 bases: TGTGCCAGCTCACCATCGGGGTACGGGACGCCTAACTACGAGCAGTACTTC. The full variable domain, in which reference TRBV18 and TRBJ2-7 provide the parts outside the CDR3, is NAGVMQNPRHLVRRRGQEARLRCSPMKGHSHVYWYRQLPEEGLKFMVYLQKENIIDESGMPKERFSAEFPKEGPSILRIQQVVRGDSAAYFCASSPSGYGTPNYEQYFGPGTRLTVT.

The chain recombines TRBV3-1 with TRBJ2-1, with D maybe TRBD2 (7 bases). Germline V CDR1 and CDR2: LGHDT, YNNKEL (reference sequence). The CDR3 is 18 residues long. V was cut by 1 base and J by 1 base, with 17 bases left in between. Here the CDR3 reads CASSQVIVGGQSYNEQFF. In nucleotides, the CDR3 is TGTGCCAGCAGCCAAGTTATTGTGGGGGGGCAATCCTACAATGAGCAGTTCTTC.

The chain combines TRBV18 with TRBJ2-7; tentative D call: TRBD2 (7 bases). The CDR3 extends over 14 amino acids. CDR1 KGHSH and CDR2 LQKENI come from the germline V gene. The ends were cut back, 4 bases at V and 4 bases at J, with 14 bases in the middle. The CDR3 DNA reads TGTGCCAGCTCACAACAGGGAGGGATTTACGAGCAGTACTTC. This sequence encodes CASSQQGGIYEQYF.

The V and J genes are TRBV6-6 and TRBJ2-1; perhaps TRBD2 as D (5 bases). The germline V gene has CDR1 MNHNY and CDR2 SVGAGI (reference sequence). The CDR3 sequence is 11 residues long. Trimming pared 4 bases from V and 10 bases from J, leaving 8 bases between. CDR3 in DNA: TGTGCCAGCAGTTCGAGAGGGGAGCAGTTCTTC. Its protein is CASSSRGEQFF.

J is TRBJ2-1 and V is TRBV12-3 or TRBV12-4; D not resolved. The CDR3 extends over 13 amino acids. Trimming took off 3 bases at V and 10 bases at J, with 13 bases between the two ends. The CDR3 reads CASSFFGVGEQFF. CDR3 DNA: TGTGCCAGCAGTTTTTTTGGGGTTGGGGAGCAGTTCTTC.

This clonotype came up a few times. The genes are TRBV19 and TRBJ1-1; D perhaps matches TRBD1 (6 bases). The V gene's germline CDR1 is LNHDA and CDR2 SQIVND (reference sequence). The CDR3 is 14 residues long. V was clipped by 5 bases and J by 1 base, with 11 bases between them. CDR3 sequence (DNA): TGTGCCAGTAGTGTCGACAGGCGGAACACTGAAGCTTTCTTT. This gives the protein CASSVDRRNTEAFF.

The genes are TRBV27 and TRBJ2-1; TRBD2 matches 12 bases. V shed 0 bases and J 7 bases; nucleotides not matched to a gene: 10. Germline V lookup: CDR1 MNHEY, CDR2 SMNVEV (reference sequence). The CDR3 has 18 amino acids. The CDR3 protein is CASSLSLLAGGVENEQFF. CDR3 DNA sequence: TGTGCCAGCAGTTTATCATTACTAGCGGGAGGCGTTGAGAATGAGCAGTTCTTC.

J is TRBJ1-4 and V is TRBV27, with a weak D call TRBD1 (6 bases). The ends were cut back, 2 bases at V and 8 bases at J, with 12 bases in the middle. CDR1 and CDR2 from the germline V gene are MNHEY and SMNVEV (reference sequence). CDR3 length: 14 amino acids. The CDR3 nucleotides are TGTGCCAGCAGTTTAGCAGGGGCGGGGGAAAAACTGTTTTTT. Protein product: CASSLAGAGEKLFF.

The V and J genes are TRBV29-1 and TRBJ2-1; no clear D gene. Germline-derived CDR1 and CDR2 are SQVTM and ANQGSEA. CDR3 length: 10 residues. Trimming removed 6 bases at V and 9 bases at J, with 9 bases between. The CDR3 spells CSVHNGEQFF. CDR3 DNA sequence: TGCAGCGTCCACAATGGTGAGCAGTTCTTC.

There are a few counts of this clonotype. V usage is TRBV7-6 and J usage is TRBJ2-5; D gene unclear. Per germline, CDR1 SGHVS and CDR2 FNYEAQ. The CDR3 length is 15 residues. With 5 bases removed from V and 4 bases from J, the gap between germline ends came to 17 bases. In DNA, the CDR3 is TGTGCCAGCAGCCCCCGAAGGGTAGACGGAGAGACCCAGTACTTC. Its protein product is CASSPRRVDGETQYF.

V is TRBV24-1 and J is TRBJ2-3; D remains ambiguous. Germline values: CDR1 KGHDR, CDR2 SFDVKD. V lost 7 bases and J lost 0, with 4 bases in between. The CDR3 covers 12 residues. The chain's CDR3 is CATRSSTDTQYF. CDR3 sequence (DNA): TGTGCCACCAGGTCCAGCACAGATACGCAGTATTTT.

This chain links TRBV7-9 with TRBJ2-1; D uncertain. Per the germline V gene, CDR1 is SEHNR and CDR2 is FQNEAQ (reference sequence). This CDR3 spans 14 amino acids. The ends were cut back, 2 bases at V and 7 bases at J, with 12 bases in the middle. CDR3 bases: TGTGCCAGCAGCTTATCCGGAGCTGGGAATGAGCAGTTCTTC. Translation: CASSLSGAGNEQFF.

The chain uses TRBV5-1 and TRBJ2-5; tentative D call: TRBD1 (5 bases). Deletions cut 5 bases from V and 2 bases from J, with 13 bases between. The CDR3 is 14 amino acids. Germline-derived CDR1 and CDR2 are SGHRS and YFSETQ. CDR3 in amino acids: CASRFDRPQETQYF. CDR3 in DNA: TGCGCCAGCAGATTCGACAGACCACAAGAGACCCAGTACTTC.

The chain is built from TRBV30 and TRBJ1-2, with unresolved D. Germline lookup yields CDR1 GTSNPN and CDR2 SVGIG (reference sequence). The V end was cut by 4 bases, the J end by 2 bases, with 8 bases between. The CDR3 consists of 12 residues. CDR3 nucleotides: TGTGCCTGGAACGACGGGAACTATGGCTACACCTTC. Protein product: CAWNDGNYGYTF.

In this sample, this clonotype turned up a few times. This chain connects TRBV29-1 to TRBJ2-2; 7 bases agree with TRBD1. Per the germline V gene, CDR1 is SQVTM and CDR2 is ANQGSEA. With V trimmed by 4 bases and J by 4 bases, 6 bases remained unmatched. The CDR3 consists of 14 residues. CDR3 amino acids: CSVVRGQVTGELFF. The CDR3 DNA reads as TGCAGCGTTGTAAGGGGGCAGGTCACCGGGGAGCTGTTTTTT.